Reported below is one T cell receptor (beta chain). Using 200 ng DNA, 32,000 or so T cell genomes, the sorted-subset replicate PCRs were run. Only in-frame clones appear in the TCRdb table, and some are missing; sequencing was by immunoSEQ multiplex PCR. The sample yields fewer than 850,000 clones, roughly 96% seen once. The sample comes from a study of shared clonotypes between healthy human individuals. Study-wide context: CD4 naive and CD4 memory each took three plates per donor, while CD8 naive took two and CD8 memory one.

V lost 0 bases, J lost 5 bases, and 13 bases lay in between. CDR1 is SGHKS and CDR2 is YYEKEE in the germline V gene (reference sequence). The CDR3 runs to 15 residues. CD8 cells regarded as naive lacked CD45RO, were positively chosen for CCR7, and omitted terminally differentiated effector memory CD45RA+ cells. The donors were all Caucasian adults (living in Nashville, Tennessee). This receptor was taken from a man aged 25-45 years in good health. This chain uses TRBV5-5 with TRBJ2-3; TRBD1 is a possible D gene (6 bases). Material for sequencing was naive CD8+ T cells sorted from blood. CDR3: CASSLGTAMRDTQYF. The CDR3 coding sequence is TGTGCCAGCAGCTTGGGGACAGCCATGAGAGATACGCAGTATTTT.